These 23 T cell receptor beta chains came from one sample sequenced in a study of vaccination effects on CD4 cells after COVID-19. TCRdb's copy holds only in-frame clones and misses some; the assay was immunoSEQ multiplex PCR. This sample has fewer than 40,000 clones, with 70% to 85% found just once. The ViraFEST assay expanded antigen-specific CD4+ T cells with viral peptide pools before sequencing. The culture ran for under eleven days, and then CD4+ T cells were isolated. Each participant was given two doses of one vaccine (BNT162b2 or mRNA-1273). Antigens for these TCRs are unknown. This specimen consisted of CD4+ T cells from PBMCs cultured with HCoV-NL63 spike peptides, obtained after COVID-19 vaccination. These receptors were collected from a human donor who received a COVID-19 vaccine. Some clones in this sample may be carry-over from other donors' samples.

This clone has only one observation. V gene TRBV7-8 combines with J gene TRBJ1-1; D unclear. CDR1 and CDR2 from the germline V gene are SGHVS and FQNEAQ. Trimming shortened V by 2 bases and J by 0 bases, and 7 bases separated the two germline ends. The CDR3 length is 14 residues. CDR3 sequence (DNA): TGTGCCAGCAGCTTAACAGTCTTGAACACTGAAGCTTTCTTT. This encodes CASSLTVLNTEAFF.

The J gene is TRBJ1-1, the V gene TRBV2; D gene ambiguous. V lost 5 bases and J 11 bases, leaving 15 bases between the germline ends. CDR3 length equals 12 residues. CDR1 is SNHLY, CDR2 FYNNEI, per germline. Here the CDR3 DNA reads TGTGCCAGCAGTCGGACCTCCCCGAACGCTTTCTTT. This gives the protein CASSRTSPNAFF.

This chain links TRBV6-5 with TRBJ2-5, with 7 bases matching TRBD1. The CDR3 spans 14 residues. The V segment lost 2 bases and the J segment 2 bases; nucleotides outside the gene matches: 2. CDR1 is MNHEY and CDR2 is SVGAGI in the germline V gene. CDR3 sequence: CASSYRDSQETQYF. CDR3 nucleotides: TGTGCCAGCAGTTACCGGGACAGTCAAGAGACCCAGTACTTC.

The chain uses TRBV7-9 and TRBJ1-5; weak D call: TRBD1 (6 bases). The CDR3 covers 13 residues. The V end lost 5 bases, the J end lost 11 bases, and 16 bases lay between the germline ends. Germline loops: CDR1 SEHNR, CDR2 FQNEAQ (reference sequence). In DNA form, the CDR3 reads TGTGCCAGCAGCGACTTACAGGGAGCGGCCCAGCATTTT. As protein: CASSDLQGAAQHF.

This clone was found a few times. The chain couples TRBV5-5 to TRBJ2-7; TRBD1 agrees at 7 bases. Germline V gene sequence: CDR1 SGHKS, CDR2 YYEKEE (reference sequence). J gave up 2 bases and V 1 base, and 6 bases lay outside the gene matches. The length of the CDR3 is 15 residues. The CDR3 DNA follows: TGTGCCAGCAGCTTGAGTGGGACAGCTCCCTACGAGCAGTACGTC. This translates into CASSLSGTAPYEQYV.

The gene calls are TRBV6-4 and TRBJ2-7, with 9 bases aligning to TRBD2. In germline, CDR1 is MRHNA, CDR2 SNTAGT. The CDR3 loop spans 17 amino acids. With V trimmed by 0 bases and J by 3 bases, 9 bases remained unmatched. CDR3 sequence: CASSDSAGGNRDYEQYV. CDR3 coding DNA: TGTGCCAGCAGTGACTCAGCGGGGGGCAACAGGGACTACGAGCAGTACGTC.

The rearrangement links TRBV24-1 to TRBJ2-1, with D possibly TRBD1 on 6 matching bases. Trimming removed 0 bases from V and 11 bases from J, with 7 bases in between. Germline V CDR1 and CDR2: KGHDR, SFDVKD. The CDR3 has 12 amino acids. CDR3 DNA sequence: TGTGCCACCAGTGATTTGCGGGACAAGCAGTTCTTC. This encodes CATSDLRDKQFF.

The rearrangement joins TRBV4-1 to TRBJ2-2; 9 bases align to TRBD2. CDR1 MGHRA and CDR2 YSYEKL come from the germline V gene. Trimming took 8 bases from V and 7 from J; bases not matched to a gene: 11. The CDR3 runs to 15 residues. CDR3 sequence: CASSQASGVDGELFF. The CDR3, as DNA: TGCGCCAGCTCCCAGGCTAGCGGGGTTGACGGGGAGCTGTTTTTT.

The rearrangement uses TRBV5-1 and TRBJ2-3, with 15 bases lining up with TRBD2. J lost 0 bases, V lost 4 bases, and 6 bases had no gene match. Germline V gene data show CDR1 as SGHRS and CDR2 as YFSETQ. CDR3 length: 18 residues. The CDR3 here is CASSQGLAGGVSTDTQYF. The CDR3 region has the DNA TGCGCCAGCAGCCAGGGACTAGCGGGGGGCGTTAGCACAGATACGCAGTATTTT.

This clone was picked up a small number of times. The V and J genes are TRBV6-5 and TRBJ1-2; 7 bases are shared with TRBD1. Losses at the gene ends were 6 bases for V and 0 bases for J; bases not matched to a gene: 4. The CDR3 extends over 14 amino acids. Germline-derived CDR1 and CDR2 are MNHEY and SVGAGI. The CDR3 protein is CASSVDRANYGYTF. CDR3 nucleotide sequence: TGTGCCAGCAGCGTAGACAGGGCTAACTATGGCTACACCTTC.

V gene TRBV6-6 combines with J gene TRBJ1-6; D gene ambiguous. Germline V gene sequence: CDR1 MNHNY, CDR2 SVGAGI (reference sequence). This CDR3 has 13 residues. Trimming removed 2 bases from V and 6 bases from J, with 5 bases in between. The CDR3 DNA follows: TGTGCCAGCAGTTACGACGGTAATTCACCCCTCCACTTT. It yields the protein CASSYDGNSPLHF.

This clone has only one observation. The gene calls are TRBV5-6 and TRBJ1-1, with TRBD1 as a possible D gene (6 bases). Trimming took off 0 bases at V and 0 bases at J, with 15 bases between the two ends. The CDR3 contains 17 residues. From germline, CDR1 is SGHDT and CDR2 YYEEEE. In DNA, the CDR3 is TGTGCCAGCAGCTTGGATGGCCCAGGGGAGGTGAACACTGAAGCTTTCTTT. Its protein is CASSLDGPGEVNTEAFF.

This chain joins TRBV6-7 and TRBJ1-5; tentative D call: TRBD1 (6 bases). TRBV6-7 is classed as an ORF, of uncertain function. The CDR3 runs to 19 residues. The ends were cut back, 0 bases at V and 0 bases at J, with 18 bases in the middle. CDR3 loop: CASSYSILPGAYSNQPQHF. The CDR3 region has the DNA TGTGCCAGCAGTTACTCGATTCTCCCAGGGGCTTATAGCAATCAGCCCCAGCATTTT.

This CDR3 is CASSALAGGSYEQYV. For the CDR3, the DNA is TGTGCCAGCAGTGCGCTAGCGGGGGGCTCCTACGAGCAGTACGTC. This chain joins TRBV28 and TRBJ2-7; TRBD2 matches at 11 bases. Trimming took 5 bases from V and 0 from J; bases not matched to a gene: 3. The CDR3 runs 15 residues. The germline V gene has CDR1 MDHEN and CDR2 SYDVKM.

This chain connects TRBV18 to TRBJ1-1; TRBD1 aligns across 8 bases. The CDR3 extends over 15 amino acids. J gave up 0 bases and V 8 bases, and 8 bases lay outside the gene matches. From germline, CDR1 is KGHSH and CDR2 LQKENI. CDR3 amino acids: CASLARGLLNTEAFF. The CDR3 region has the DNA TGTGCCAGCCTCGCCAGGGGGCTTTTGAACACTGAAGCTTTCTTT.

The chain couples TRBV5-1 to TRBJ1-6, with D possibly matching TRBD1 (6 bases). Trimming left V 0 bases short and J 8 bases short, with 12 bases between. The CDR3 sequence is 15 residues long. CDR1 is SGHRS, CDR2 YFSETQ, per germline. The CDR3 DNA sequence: TGCGCCAGCAGCTTGGATCACAGGGCCGATTCACCCCTCCACTTT. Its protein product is CASSLDHRADSPLHF. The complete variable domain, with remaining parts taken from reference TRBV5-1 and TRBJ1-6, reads KAGVTQTPRYLIKTRGQQVTLSCSPISGHRSVSWYQQTPGQGLQFLFEYFSETQRNKGNFPGRFSGRQFSNSRSEMNVSTLELGDSALYLCASSLDHRADSPLHFGNGTRLTVT.

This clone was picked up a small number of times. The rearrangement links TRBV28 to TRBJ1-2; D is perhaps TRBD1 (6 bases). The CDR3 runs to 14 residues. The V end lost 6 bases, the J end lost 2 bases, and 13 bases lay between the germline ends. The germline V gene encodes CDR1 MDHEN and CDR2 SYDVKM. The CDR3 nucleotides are TGTGCCAGCAGCGAGACACAGGGAAACTATGGCTACACCTTC. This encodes CASSETQGNYGYTF.

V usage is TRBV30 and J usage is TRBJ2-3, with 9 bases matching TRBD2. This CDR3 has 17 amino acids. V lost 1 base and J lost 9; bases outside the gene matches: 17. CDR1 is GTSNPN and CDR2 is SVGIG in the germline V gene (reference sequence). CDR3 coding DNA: TGTGCCTGGAGTGGGGGCGAGCGGGGGGCACCACGGGGGACGCAGTATTTT. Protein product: CAWSGGERGAPRGTQYF.

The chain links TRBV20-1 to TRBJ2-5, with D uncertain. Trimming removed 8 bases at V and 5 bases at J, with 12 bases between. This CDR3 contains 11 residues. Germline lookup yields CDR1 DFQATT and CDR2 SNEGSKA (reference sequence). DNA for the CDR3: TGCAGTCTATTGCTCCAGGAGACCCAGTACTTC. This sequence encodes CSLLLQETQYF.

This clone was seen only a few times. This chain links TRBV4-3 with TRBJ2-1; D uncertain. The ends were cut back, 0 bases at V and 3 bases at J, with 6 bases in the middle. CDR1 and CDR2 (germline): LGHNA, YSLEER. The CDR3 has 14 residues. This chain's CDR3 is CASSQEGYYNEQFF. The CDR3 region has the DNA TGCGCCAGCAGCCAAGAAGGGTACTACAATGAGCAGTTCTTC.

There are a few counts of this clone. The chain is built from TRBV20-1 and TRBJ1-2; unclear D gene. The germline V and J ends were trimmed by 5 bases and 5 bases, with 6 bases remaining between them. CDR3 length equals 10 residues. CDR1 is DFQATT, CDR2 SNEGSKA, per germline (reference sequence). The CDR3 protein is CSAPEYGYTF. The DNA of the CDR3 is TGCAGTGCTCCAGAGTATGGCTACACCTTC.

CDR3 loop: CASSRGQGEKLFF. In DNA, the CDR3 is TGTGCCAGCAGCCGAGGACAGGGGGAAAAACTGTTTTTT. V is TRBV6-4 and J is TRBJ1-4, with TRBD1 matching 9 bases. The CDR3 runs 13 residues. Germline V gene lookup returns CDR1 MRHNA and CDR2 SNTAGT. Trimming cost V 6 bases and J 8 bases; bases outside gene matches: 4.

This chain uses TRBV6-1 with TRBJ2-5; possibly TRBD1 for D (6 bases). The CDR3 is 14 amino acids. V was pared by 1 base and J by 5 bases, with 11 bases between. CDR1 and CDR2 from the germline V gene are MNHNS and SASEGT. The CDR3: CASSEVGGTETQYF. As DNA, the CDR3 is TGTGCCAGCAGTGAAGTAGGGGGTACCGAGACCCAGTACTTC.